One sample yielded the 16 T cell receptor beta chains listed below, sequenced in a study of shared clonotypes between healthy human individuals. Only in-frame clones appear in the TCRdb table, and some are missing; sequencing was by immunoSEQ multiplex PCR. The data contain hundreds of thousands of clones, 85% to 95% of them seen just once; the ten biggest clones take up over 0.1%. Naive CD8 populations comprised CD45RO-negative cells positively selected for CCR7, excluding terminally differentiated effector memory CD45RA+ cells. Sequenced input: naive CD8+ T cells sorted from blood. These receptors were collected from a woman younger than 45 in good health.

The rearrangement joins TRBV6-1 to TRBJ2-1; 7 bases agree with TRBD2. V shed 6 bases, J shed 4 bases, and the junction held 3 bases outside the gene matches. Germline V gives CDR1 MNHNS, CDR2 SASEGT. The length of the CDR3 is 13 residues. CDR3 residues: CASSLAVYNEQFF. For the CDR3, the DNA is TGTGCCAGCAGCCTAGCGGTGTACAATGAGCAGTTCTTC.

CDR3 region: CASSLAWGPGEQYF. For the CDR3, the DNA is TGTGCCAGCAGCTTGGCCTGGGGGCCTGGAGAGCAGTACTTC. This chain connects TRBV5-5 to TRBJ2-7; perhaps TRBD1 as D (6 bases). CDR3 size: 14 residues. Trimming took 0 bases from V and 7 from J, leaving 14 bases between them. Germline-derived CDR1 and CDR2 are SGHKS and YYEKEE (reference sequence). The full variable domain, its missing parts supplied by reference TRBV5-5 and TRBJ2-7, is DAGVTQSPTHLIKTRGQQVTLRCSPISGHKSVSWYQQVLGQGPQFIFQYYEKEERGRGNFPDRFSARQFPNYSSELNVNALLLGDSALYLCASSLAWGPGEQYFGPGTRLTVT.

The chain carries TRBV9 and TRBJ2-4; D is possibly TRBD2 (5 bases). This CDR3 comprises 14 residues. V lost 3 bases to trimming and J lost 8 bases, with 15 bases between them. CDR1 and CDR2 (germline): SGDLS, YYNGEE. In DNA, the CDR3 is TGTGCCAGCAGCGACGGGGATGTTTTGGACATTCAGTACTTC. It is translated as CASSDGDVLDIQYF.

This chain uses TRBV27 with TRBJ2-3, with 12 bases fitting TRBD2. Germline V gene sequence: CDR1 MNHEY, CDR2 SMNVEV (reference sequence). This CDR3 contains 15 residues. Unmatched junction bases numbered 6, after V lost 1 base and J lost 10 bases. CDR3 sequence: CASSLLLAGGGAQYF. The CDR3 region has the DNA TGTGCCAGCAGTTTATTACTAGCGGGAGGAGGGGCGCAGTATTTT.

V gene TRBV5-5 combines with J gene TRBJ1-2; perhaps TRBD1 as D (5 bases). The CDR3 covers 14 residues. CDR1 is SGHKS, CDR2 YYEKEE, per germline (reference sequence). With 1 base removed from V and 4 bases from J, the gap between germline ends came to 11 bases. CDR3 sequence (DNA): TGTGCCAGCAGCTTGTGGGCAGGGTTCTATGGCTACACCTTC. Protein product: CASSLWAGFYGYTF. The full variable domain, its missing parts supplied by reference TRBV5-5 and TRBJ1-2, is DAGVTQSPTHLIKTRGQQVTLRCSPISGHKSVSWYQQVLGQGPQFIFQYYEKEERGRGNFPDRFSARQFPNYSSELNVNALLLGDSALYLCASSLWAGFYGYTFGSGTRLTVV.

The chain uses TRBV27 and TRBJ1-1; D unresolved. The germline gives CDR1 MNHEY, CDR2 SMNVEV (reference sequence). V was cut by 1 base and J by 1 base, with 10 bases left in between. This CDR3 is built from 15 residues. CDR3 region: CASSLYGRGNTEAFF. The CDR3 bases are TGTGCCAGCAGTTTATATGGTCGGGGGAACACTGAAGCTTTCTTT.

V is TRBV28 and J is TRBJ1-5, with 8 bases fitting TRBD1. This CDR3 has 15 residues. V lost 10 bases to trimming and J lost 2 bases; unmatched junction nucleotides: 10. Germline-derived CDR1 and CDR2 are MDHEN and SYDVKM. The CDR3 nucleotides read TGTGCCACAACCCCAGGGGGCTTGGGCAATCAGCCCCAGCATTTT. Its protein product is CATTPGGLGNQPQHF.

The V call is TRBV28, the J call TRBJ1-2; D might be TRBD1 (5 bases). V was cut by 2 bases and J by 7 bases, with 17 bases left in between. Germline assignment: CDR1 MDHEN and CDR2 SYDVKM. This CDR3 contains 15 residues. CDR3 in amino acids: CASSLHPTGSSGYTF. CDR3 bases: TGTGCCAGCAGTTTACATCCAACAGGCTCCTCTGGCTACACCTTC.

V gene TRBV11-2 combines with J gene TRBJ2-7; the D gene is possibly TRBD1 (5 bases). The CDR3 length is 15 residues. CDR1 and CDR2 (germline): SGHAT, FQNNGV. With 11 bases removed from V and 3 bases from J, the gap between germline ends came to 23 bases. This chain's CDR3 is CAAGGQGGSYYEQYF. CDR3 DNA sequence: TGTGCCGCCGGTGGGCAGGGTGGGTCCTACTACGAGCAGTACTTC.

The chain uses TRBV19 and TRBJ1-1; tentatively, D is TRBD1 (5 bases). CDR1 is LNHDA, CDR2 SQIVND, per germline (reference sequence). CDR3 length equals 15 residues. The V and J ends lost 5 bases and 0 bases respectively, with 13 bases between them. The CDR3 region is CASSLEGRLNTEAFF. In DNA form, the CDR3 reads TGTGCCAGTAGTCTGGAGGGGAGGCTGAACACTGAAGCTTTCTTT.

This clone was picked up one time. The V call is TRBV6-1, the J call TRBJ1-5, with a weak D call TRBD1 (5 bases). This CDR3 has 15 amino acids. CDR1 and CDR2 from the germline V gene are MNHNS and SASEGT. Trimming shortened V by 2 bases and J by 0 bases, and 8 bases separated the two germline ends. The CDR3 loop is CASSERQNSNQPQHF. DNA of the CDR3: TGTGCCAGCAGTGAAAGACAGAATAGCAATCAGCCCCAGCATTTT.

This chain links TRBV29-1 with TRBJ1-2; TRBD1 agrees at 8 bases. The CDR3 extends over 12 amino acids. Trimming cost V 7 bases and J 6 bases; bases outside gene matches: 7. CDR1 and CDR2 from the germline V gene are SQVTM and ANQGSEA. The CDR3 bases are TGCAGCGAAGACAGGGGTATCAATGGCTACACCTTC. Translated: CSEDRGINGYTF.

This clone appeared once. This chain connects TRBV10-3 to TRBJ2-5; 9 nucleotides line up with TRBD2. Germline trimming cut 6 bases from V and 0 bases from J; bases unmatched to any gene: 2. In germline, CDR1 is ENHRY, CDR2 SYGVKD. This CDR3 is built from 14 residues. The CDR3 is CAIRVAGDQETQYF. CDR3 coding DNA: TGTGCCATCAGGGTAGCGGGAGACCAAGAGACCCAGTACTTC.

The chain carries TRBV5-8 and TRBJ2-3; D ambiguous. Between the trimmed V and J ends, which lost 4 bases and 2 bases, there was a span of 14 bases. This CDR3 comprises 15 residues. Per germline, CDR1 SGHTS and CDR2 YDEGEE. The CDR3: CASSLFKKATDTQYF. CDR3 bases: TGTGCCAGCAGCCTCTTTAAGAAGGCCACAGATACGCAGTATTTT.

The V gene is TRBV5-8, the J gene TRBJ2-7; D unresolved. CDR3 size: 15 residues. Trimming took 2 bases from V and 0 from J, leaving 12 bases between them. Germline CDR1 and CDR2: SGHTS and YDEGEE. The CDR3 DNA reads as TGTGCCAGCAGCTTCTCCCAGTCCACCTCCTACGAGCAGTACTTC. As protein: CASSFSQSTSYEQYF.

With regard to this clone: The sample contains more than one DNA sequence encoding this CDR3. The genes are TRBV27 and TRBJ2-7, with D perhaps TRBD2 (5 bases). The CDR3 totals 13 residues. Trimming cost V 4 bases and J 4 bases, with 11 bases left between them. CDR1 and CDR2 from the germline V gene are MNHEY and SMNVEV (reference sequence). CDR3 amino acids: CASSSGWSYEQYF. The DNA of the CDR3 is TGTGCCAGCAGTTCGGGGTGGTCGTACGAGCAGTACTTC.